This TCR beta chain was profiled in a study of blood T cell repertoires in COVID-19. Seattle researchers signed up patients amid active infection and tracked them longitudinally. As to this clone: The germline gene is not matched at one end of the junction; a read error may be the cause.

Germline-derived CDR1 and CDR2 are MRHNA and SNTAGT. The CDR3 loop spans 14 amino acids. The repertoire was sequenced with immunoSEQ multiplex PCR; TCRdb's copy has only in-frame clones and lacks some. The sample gives roughly 150,000 clones, around 85% of which show up once; 6.9% is in the top ten. The sample was peripheral blood. This sequence was found in a man older than 75 with COVID-19, enrolled during active disease. This chain connects TRBV6-4 to TRBJ2-2; 9 bases map to TRBD1. The CDR3 sequence is CASTDRGVSRGAVF. The CDR3 DNA follows: TGTGCCAGCACCGACAGGGGGGTTTCCCGGGGAGCTGTTTTT.